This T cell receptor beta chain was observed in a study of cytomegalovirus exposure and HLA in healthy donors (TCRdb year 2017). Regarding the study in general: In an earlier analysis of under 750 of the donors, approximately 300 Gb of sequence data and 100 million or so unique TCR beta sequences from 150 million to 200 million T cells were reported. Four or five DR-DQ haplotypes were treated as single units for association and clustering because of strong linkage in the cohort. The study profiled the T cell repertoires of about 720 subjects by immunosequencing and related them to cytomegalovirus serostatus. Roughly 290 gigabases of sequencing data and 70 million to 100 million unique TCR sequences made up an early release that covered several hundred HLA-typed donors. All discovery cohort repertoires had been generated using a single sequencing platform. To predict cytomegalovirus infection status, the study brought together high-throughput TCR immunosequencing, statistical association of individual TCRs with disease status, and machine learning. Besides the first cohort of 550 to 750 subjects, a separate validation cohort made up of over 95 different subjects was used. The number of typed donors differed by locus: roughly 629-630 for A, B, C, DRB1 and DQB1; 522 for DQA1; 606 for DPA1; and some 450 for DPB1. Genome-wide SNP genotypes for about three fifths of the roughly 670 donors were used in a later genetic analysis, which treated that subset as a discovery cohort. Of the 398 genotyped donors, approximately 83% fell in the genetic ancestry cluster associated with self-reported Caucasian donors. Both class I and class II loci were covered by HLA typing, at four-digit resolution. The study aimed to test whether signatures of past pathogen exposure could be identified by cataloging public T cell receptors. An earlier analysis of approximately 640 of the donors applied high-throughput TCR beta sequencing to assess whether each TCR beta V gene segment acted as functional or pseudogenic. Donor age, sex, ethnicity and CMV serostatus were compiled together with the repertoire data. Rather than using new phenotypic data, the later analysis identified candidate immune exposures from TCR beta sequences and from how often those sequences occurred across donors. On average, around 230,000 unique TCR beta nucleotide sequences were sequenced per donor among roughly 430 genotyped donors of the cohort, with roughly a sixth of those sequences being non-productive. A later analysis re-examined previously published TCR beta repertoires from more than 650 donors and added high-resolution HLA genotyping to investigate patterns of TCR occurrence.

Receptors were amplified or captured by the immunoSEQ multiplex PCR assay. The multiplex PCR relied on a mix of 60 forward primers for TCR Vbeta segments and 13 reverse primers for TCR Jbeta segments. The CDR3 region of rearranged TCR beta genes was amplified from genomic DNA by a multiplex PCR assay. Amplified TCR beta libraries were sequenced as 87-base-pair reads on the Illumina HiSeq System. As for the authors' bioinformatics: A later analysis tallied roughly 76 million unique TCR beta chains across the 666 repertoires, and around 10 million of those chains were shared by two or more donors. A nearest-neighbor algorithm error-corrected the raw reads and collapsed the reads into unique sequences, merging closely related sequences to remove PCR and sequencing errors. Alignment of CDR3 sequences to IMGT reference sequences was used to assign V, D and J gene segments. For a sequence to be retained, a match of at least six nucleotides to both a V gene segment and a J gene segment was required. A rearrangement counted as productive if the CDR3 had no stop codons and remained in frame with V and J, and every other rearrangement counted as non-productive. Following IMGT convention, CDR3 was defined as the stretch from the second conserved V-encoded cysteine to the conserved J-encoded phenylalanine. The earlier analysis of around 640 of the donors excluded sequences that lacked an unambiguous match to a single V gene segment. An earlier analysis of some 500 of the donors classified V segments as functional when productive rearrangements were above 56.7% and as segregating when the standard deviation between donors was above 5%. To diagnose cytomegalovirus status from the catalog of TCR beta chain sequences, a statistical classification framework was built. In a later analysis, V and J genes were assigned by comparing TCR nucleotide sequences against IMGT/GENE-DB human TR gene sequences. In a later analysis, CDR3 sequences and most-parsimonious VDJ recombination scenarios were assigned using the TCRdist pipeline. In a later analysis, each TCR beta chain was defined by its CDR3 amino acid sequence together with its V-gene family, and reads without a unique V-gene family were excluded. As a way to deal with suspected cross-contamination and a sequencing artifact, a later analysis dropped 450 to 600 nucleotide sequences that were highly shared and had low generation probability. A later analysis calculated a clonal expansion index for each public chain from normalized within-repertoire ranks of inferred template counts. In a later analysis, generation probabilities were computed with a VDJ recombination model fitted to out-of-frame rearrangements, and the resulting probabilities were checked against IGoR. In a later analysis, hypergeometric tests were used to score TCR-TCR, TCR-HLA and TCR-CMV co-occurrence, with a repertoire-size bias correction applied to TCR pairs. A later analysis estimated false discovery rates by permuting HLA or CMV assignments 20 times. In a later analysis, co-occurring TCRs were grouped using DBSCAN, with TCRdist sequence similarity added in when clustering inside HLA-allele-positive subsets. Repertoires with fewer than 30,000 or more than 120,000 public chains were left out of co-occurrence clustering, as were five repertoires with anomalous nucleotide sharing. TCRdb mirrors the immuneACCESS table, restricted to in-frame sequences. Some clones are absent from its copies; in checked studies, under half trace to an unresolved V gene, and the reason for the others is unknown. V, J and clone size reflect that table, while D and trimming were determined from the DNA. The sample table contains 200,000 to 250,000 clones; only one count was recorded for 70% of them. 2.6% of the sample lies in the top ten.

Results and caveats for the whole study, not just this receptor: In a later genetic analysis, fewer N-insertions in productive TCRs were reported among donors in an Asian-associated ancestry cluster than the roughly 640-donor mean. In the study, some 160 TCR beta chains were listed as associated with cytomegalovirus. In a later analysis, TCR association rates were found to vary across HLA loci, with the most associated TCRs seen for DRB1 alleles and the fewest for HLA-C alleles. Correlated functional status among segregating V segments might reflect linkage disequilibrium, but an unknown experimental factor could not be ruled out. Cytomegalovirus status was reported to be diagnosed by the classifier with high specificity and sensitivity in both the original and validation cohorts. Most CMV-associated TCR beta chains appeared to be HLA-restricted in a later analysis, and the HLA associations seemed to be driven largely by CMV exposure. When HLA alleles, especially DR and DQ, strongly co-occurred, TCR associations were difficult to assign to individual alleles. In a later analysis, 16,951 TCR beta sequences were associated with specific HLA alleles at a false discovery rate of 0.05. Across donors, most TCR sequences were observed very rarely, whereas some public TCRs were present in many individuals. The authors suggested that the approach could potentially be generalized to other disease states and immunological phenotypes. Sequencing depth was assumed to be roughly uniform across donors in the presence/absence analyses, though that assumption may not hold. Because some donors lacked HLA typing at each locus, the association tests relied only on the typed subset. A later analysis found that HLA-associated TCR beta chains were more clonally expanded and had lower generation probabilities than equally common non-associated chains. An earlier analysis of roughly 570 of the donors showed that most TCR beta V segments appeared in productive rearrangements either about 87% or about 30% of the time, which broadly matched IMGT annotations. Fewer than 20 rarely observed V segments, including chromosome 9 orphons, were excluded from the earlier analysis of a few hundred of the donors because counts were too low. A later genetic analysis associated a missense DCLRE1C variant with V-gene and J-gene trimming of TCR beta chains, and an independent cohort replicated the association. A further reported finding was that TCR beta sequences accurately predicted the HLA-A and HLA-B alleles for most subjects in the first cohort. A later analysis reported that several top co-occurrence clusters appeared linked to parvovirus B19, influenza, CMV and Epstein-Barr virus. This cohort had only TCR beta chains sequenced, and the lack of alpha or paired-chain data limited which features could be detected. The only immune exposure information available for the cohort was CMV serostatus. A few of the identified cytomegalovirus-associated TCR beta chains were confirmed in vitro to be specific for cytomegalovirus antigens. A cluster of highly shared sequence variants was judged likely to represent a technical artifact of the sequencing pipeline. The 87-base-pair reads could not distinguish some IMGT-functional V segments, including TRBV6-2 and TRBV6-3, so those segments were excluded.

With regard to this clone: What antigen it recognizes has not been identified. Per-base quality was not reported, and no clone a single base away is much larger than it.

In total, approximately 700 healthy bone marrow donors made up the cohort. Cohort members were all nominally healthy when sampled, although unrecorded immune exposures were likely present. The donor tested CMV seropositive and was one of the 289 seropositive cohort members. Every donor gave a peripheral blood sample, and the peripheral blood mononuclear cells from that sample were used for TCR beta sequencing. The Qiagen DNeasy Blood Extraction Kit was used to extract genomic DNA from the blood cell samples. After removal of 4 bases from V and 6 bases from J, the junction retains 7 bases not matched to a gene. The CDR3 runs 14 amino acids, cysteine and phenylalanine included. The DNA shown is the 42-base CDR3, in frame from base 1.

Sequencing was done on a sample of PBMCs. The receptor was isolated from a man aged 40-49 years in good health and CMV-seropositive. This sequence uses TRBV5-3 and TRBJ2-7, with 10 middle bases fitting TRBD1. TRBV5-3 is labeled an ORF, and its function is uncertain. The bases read TGTGCCAGAAGCCTAGGGACAGGGGTGGGCGAGCAGTACTTC. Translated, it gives CARSLGTGVGEQYF.